The entry below describes one T cell receptor (beta chain). Antigen unknown. This specimen comes from a study of OX40 agonist ivuxolimab in advanced cancers. About the study: From 23 to 79 years was the age range, with a mean of around 60 years, and approximately 84% were male. General observations from the study: Partial responders dosed at 0.1-3.0 mg/kg displayed clonal expansion ranking among the lowest.

This CDR3 is built from 16 residues. The germline V gene has CDR1 ENHRY and CDR2 SYGVKD. Trimming removed 0 bases from V and 0 bases from J, with 9 bases in between. Clones were sequenced by immunoSEQ multiplex PCR, and TCRdb holds only the in-frame ones, with some missing. In the table there are some 80,000 clones, approximately 95% of which are singletons. The TCR originated in an adult with an advanced solid tumor such as melanoma, head and neck, liver or kidney cancer. The chain combines TRBV10-3 with TRBJ1-3; TRBD1 is a possible D gene (6 bases). Specimen: CD4+ or CD8+ T cells sorted from blood, collected in a trial of the OX40 agonist ivuxolimab. The CDR3 DNA reads as TGTGCCATCAGTGAGTCGCAGACAGGCTCTGGAAACACCATATATTTT. Residues: CAISESQTGSGNTIYF.